This TCR beta chain was identified in a study of radiation and T cells in renal cell carcinoma. Study-wide context: Nephrectomy followed 15 Gy stereotactic body radiation by 4 weeks.

Assay: immunoSEQ multiplex PCR; the TCRdb copy retains only in-frame clones and omits some. The sample contains about 160,000 clones, approximately 90% of which appear only once. A note on this clone: Its antigen is undetermined.

Documented time point: baseline pretreatment blood. As to treatment: 15 Gy SBRT to primary tumor, nephrectomy 4 weeks later. Radiation-treated patients gave blood at baseline, week 2 and week 4. This renal cell carcinoma was of the clear cell type. Study conclusions and caveats: From baseline, blood top tumor clonotypes peaked at 2 weeks post-radiation.

V shed 1 base and J shed 4 bases, with 10 bases lying between them. The germline gives CDR1 SGHDN, CDR2 FVKESK. The CDR3 has 14 amino acids. The receptor was isolated from a woman aged 70 to 79 with renal cell carcinoma. This sequence joins TRBV14 and TRBJ1-2; D might be TRBD1 (5 bases). This specimen consisted of blood, obtained from a patient whose treatment included radiotherapy and nephrectomy. This CDR3 reads CASSQVQGTYGYTF. The CDR3 coding sequence is TGTGCCAGCAGCCAAGTTCAGGGAACCTATGGCTACACCTTC. Using reference TRBV14 and TRBJ1-2 for the parts outside the CDR3, the full variable domain is EAGVTQFPSHSVIEKGQTVTLRCDPISGHDNLYWYRRVMGKEIKFLLHFVKESKQDESGMPNNRFLAERTGGTYSTLKVQPAELEDSGVYFCASSQVQGTYGYTFGSGTRLTVV.